Below, 3 T cell receptor beta chains from the same sample are listed, as sequenced in a study of blood T cell repertoires in COVID-19. Using immunoSEQ multiplex PCR, the repertoire was profiled, and TCRdb retains in-frame clones only, with some absent. The sample comprises hundreds of thousands of clones, about 90% of which are singletons, and about 2.2% rests with the top ten. Sequencing was performed on peripheral blood. The receptors here all came from a woman aged 50 to 65 who had recovered from COVID-19.

The V call is TRBV30, the J call TRBJ1-3; D call uncertain. CDR1 and CDR2 from the germline V gene are GTSNPN and SVGIG (reference sequence). Trimming took 2 bases from V and 0 from J, leaving 8 bases between them. The CDR3 consists of 14 residues. The CDR3 sequence is CAWSPRSSGNTIYF. The CDR3 DNA follows: TGTGCCTGGAGTCCACGGAGCTCTGGAAACACCATATATTTT.

This chain connects TRBV27 to TRBJ1-6; the match to TRBD1 covers 7 bases. V lost 3 bases, J lost 6 bases, and 5 bases stayed unmatched. The CDR3 has 15 amino acids. The germline gives CDR1 MNHEY, CDR2 SMNVEV (reference sequence). The CDR3 nucleotides read TGTGCCAGCAGTTTTAAGGGGGCCGGTAATTCACCCCTCCACTTT. Protein: CASSFKGAGNSPLHF.

The V and J genes are TRBV6-4 and TRBJ1-2, with a tentative D call TRBD1 (6 bases). There are 16 residues in the CDR3. V was pared by 5 bases and J by 4 bases, with 20 bases between. Germline loops: CDR1 MRHNA, CDR2 SNTAGT. In DNA, the CDR3 is TGTGCCAGCAGTCCCGGATCGACAGGCATCGTCTATGGCTACACCTTC. Its translation is CASSPGSTGIVYGYTF.